This TCR beta chain appears in the sequencing data of a study of cytomegalovirus exposure and HLA in healthy donors. Worth noting for this clone: Its antigen is unknown.

60 Vbeta and 13 Jbeta primers were used in PCR. Assay used: immunoSEQ multiplex PCR; TCRdb lists only in-frame clones, some missing. The sample lists about 150,000 clones, over 70% occurring once. Whole-study results and caveats: A later analysis found TCR association rates differed by HLA locus, highest for DRB1 and lowest for HLA-C.

Specimen: PBMCs. This clonotype was sampled from a man under 40 in good health and CMV-seronegative.

The chain's CDR3 is CASSRRLAGGEEQYF. DNA of the CDR3: TGTGCCAGCAGTCGCCGACTAGCGGGGGGTGAGGAGCAGTACTTC. The V and J genes are TRBV28 and TRBJ2-7, with 13 bases lining up with TRBD2. The CDR3 has 15 amino acids. Unmatched junction bases numbered 8, after V lost 5 bases and J lost 7 bases. Germline-derived CDR1 and CDR2 are MDHEN and SYDVKM.